This T cell receptor beta chain is from a study of Graves' ophthalmopathy and Graves' hyperthyroidism (dated by TCRdb to 2017 to 2018). For the wider study: Hyperthyroidism was considered stable if no progression to ophthalmopathy occurred within 18 months of follow-up. An independent validation cohort was composed of 18 hyperthyroidism patients and about 16 patients who later progressed from hyperthyroidism to ophthalmopathy. Following sampling, methimazole starting at 30 mg daily was administered to hyperthyroidism patients, and high-dose intravenous methylprednisolone was administered to ophthalmopathy patients. In roughly six hyperthyroidism patients, the T-cell repertoires found in thyroid tissue were compared with those found in blood. TCR beta repertoire signatures were used to distinguish Graves' ophthalmopathy from Graves' hyperthyroidism and to predict progression to ophthalmopathy. In total, approximately 130 blood samples were TCR-sequenced: fewer than 50 ophthalmopathy, roughly 77 hyperthyroidism and roughly 17 hyperthyroidism-to-ophthalmopathy patients. To explore V-J signatures that distinguish ophthalmopathy from hyperthyroidism, a discovery set of about a hundred patients was enrolled, made up of roughly 41 with ophthalmopathy and some 56 with stable hyperthyroidism.

This clonotype was seen ten or more times. Its antigen is not yet known. The record has no base qualities; no much larger clone is one base away. Hyperthyroidism patients were newly diagnosed, with disease duration under 2 months, and aged 18 to 65 years. Anyone with other autoimmune diseases, uncontrolled infections, pregnancy or lactation was excluded from the study. Clinical symptoms, serum thyroxine, TRAb, thyroid ultrasound and orbital computed tomography were used for diagnosis. Trizol reagent was used to extract the total RNA, and its quality was then checked on an Agilent 2100 Bioanalyzer. General findings and caveats noted by the study authors: In validation, the model predicted ophthalmopathy progression with roughly 68% sensitivity and approximately 75% specificity; roughly eleven predicted patients were CT-confirmed with GO in a median of roughly 6.8 months. No statistical method was used to set the sample size in advance, and the investigators knew which group each participant was assigned to. Most expanded thyroid clonotypes with a frequency above 0.001 also appeared in blood, which suggests that blood repertoires may reflect the immune response in the thyroid. In cross-validation, the 13-signature model distinguished ophthalmopathy from stable hyperthyroidism with 87.88% sensitivity and around 84% specificity, while in the test set the corresponding values were about 80% and 75%.

For repertoire sequencing, the TCR beta CDR3 regions were amplified from RNA transcripts. HTBI primers and the Qiagen OneStep RT-PCR kit were used in a first-round RT-PCR, which was followed by a second-round multiplex PCR, size selection and purification. Sequencing of the libraries was carried out on an Illumina HiSeq2000 in paired-end mode with 100 bp reads. Per the authors' processing: Reads were processed with SOAPnuke, discarding reads with adapters, uncalled bases, mean Phred below 15, or no exact constant-primer or identifier match. COPE v1.2.5 was used to merge the high-quality paired reads. Each unique nucleotide sequence was treated as a clonotype, and MiTCR v1.1 was used to align the clonotypes to the IMGT TRB V, D and J references. The analysis was limited to V-J combinations with a frequency above 0.0001, which together covered 99% to 99.2% of repertoires. For each V-J combination, a TCR clonal expansion and chaos score was defined as F50 clonal expansion divided by the chaos observed in the TCRdist matrix. Welch's t-statistics and random forest were used to narrow the features down to around 12 V-J combinations, which were then fed into a naive Bayes classifier. Thyroid-blood repertoire similarity was quantified with the Morisita-Horn index. The public reads were reprocessed in TCRdb via fastp at Q25 and MiXCR, keeping in-frame beta chains. Rows matching on CDR3 protein sequence are summarized as one entry with the most common DNA and genes. The V and J calls here are based on TCRdb, not the publication. The sample table records 1 million to 1.3 million distinct CDR3 sequences; 35% to 45% of these occur just once. Around 10% of the sample belongs to the ten largest clones.

CDR1 is given as ENHRY and CDR2 as SYGVKD, both from the germline V gene. From cysteine to phenylalanine, the CDR3 is 15 amino acids long. This entry keeps only the CDR3 DNA: 45 bases, framed from base 1. Cut back by 7 bases and 3 bases, the V and J ends lie 18 bases apart. The TCR comes from an adult man with Graves' hyperthyroidism. Recombination joined TRBV10-3 with TRBJ1-2, with an unclear D gene assignment. The sequenced sample was peripheral blood or thyroid tissue (not recorded which). The DNA sequence is given as TGTGCCATCATGCGTCAAGGGAACATGTACTATGGCTACACCTTC. It codes for CAIMRQGNMYYGYTF.